This TCR beta chain was sequenced for a study of OX40 agonist ivuxolimab in advanced cancers. Study outcomes and limitations: Researchers did not determine the expanded peripheral T cells' antigen specificity. Normalized expansion of T-cell clones was also low for some nonresponders.

Clones were sequenced by immunoSEQ multiplex PCR, and TCRdb holds only the in-frame ones, with some missing. The profile shows 80,000 to 100,000 clones, about nine tenths of them singletons. The CDR3 has 12 amino acids. Trimming removed 5 bases from V and 4 bases from J, with 5 bases in between. CDR1 is MNHNY and CDR2 is SVGAGI in the germline V gene (reference sequence). Worth noting for this clone: Its antigen is currently unknown.

The sample consisted of CD4+ or CD8+ T cells sorted from blood, taken in a trial of the OX40 agonist ivuxolimab. The sequence was obtained from an adult with an advanced solid tumor such as melanoma, head and neck, liver or kidney cancer. This chain joins TRBV6-6 and TRBJ2-2; D unclear. The CDR3 spells CASSTFTGELFF. The DNA of the CDR3 is TGTGCCAGCAGTACCTTCACCGGGGAGCTGTTTTTT.